What follows describes a single T cell receptor (beta chain). Its antigen is not identified. A much more abundant neighbour one base away suggests this may be a read error. Since no conserved phenylalanine or tryptophan closes the CDR3, a read error is the likely cause. This CDR3 has 15 amino acids. The junction had 2 bases not matched to a gene; V was cut back by 6 bases and J by 0 bases. The authors gated naive CD8 T cells as CD8+CD4-CCR7+CD45RA+ for sorting. The sample is drawn from a study of molecular identifiers for immune sequencing clone quantification. TCRdb ran MiXCR on the PCR reads and lists one entry per CDR3 protein. The sample contains hundreds of thousands of distinct CDR3 sequences, about 25% of which appear only once. Study-wide points: Whereas naive cells kept under 1% of molecules in clones above 20 RNA copies, such clones held over 98% in effectors.

The material sequenced was naive CD8+ T cells from blood, with Jurkat cell RNA spiked in. Subset described: FACS-sorted CD8+CD4-CCR7+CD45RA+ naive T cells. The chain recombines TRBV12-3 or TRBV12-4 with TRBJ2-6; 7 bases line up with TRBD2. The receptor comes from a human donor in good health. Some libraries in this study had Jurkat cell RNA spiked in. CDR3 loop: CASRTGGSGANVLTY. CDR3 in DNA: TGTGCCAGCAGGACGGGGGGCTCTGGGGCCAACGTCCTGACTTAC.